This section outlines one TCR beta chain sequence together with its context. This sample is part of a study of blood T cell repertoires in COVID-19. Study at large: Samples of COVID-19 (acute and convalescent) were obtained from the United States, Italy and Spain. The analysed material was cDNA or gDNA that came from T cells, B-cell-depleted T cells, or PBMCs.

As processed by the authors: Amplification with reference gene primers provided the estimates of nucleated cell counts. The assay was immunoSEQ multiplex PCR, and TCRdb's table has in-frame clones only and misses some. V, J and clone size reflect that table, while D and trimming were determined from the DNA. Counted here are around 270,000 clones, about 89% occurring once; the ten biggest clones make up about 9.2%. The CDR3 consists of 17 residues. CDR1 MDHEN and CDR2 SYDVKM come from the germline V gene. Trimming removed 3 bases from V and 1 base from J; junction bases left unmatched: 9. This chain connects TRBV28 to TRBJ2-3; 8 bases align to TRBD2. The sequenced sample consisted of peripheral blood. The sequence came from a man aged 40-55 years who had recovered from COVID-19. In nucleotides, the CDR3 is TGTGCCAGCAGTTTCATCGGTGGAGCGGGAGGCACAGATACGCAGTATTTT. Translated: CASSFIGGAGGTDTQYF.